This TCR beta chain was identified during a study of blood T cell repertoires in COVID-19 (dated by TCRdb to about 2020). Some background on the complete study: Collaborator samples came from the United States, Italy and Spain and covered acute and convalescent phases of COVID-19. The material from the prospective study consisted of cDNA or gDNA derived from T cells, B-cell-depleted T cells, or PBMCs. Nearly every sample came with metadata listing a de-identified subject ID, COVID-19 status, age in years and sex. A freely available public database, intended as a resource for researchers studying the immune response to SARS-CoV-2, is where the repertoires were released. HLA class I and class II types, where available, came from metadata supplied by the sample provider rather than from assay-based typing. The dataset comprised deeply sampled blood TCRbeta repertoires from subjects exposed to, actively infected with, or recovered from COVID-19. The samples were drawn from two sources: the first 160 participants of the ongoing ImmuneRACE study, and 1,200 or so subjects contributed by 6 global collaborators.

TCRbeta CDR3 regions were amplified from genomic DNA using the immunoSEQ Assay, a bias-controlled multiplex PCR. On the study's bioinformatics: Within the assay, amplification of reference gene primers was used to estimate how many nucleated cells each sample contained. To quantify the absolute abundance of each unique TCRbeta CDR3 rearrangement, sequence reads were collapsed and filtered. Productive Simpson clonality was computed per sample as the square root of Simpson's diversity index over productive rearrangements. In its TCRdb copy, this immuneACCESS table keeps in-frame sequences only and misses some clones. Where compared with another copy, unresolved V genes explain less than half of these, and the others have no known cause. The DNA gave D and trimming, while V, J and clone size come from that table. This sample holds under 250,000 clones; 80% were observed only once. The top ten clones comprise around 5.4% of the sample.

Collaborating institutions collected whole blood in K2EDTA tubes following their own protocols. Collaborator samples were shipped for TCRbeta analysis as frozen whole blood, isolated PBMCs, or DNA extracted from either sample type. About this clone itself: The antigen it binds to is not known. No much larger clone exists at a distance of one base, and base qualities are not known.

Looking up the germline V gene yields CDR1 SGHRS and CDR2 YFSETQ. Clipping removes 4 bases from V and 4 bases from J, with 11 as the unmatched junction base count. Including cysteine and phenylalanine, the CDR3 has 17 amino acids. The kept DNA is CDR3 alone, 51 bases in frame from the first base. The research as a whole found: The amount of clinical and demographic metadata varied by source and participant and was provided uncurated.

Sequenced sample: peripheral blood. The sequence derives from a woman between 70 and 85 years old with acute or convalescent COVID-19. Recombination joined TRBV5-1 with TRBJ2-6; 7 of the junction bases match TRBD2. The DNA reads as follows: TGCGCCAGCAGCGTTAGCGGGCCTACGTCCGGGGCCAACGTCCTGACTTTC. Its translation is CASSVSGPTSGANVLTF.